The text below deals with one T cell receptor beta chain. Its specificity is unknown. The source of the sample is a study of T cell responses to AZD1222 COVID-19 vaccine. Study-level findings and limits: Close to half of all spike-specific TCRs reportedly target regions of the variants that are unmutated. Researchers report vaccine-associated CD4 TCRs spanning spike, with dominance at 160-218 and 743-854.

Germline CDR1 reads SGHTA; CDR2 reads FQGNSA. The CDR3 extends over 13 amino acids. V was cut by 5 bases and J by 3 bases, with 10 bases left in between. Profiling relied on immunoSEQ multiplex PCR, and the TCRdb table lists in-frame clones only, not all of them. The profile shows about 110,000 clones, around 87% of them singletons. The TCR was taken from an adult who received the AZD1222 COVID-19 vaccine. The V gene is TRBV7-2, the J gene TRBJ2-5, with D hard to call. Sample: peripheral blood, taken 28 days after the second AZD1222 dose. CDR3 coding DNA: TGTGCCAGCAGCAGGGTGTTGGAAGAGACCCAGTACTTC. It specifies CASSRVLEETQYF.